The present entry profiles one T cell receptor (beta chain) with its context. Its recognized antigen is unknown. Base quality data are lacking; no much larger clone is found one base away. The library was produced with the immunoSEQ multiplex PCR assay. Per the original workflow: During preprocessing, nonproductive sequences were removed, along with CDR3s that did not begin with C, did not end with F or W, or were shorter than 7 amino acids. The MANAFEST web app was used to call antigen-specific clonotypes on the basis of expansion compared with the reference and with other culture wells. A clone was considered positive if the clone showed significant expansion compared with the reference culture in 2 of 3 replicate wells at an FDR below 0.05. To be called positive, a clone also had to show significant expansion compared with every other tandem well and an odds ratio greater than 5. CDR3 homology was measured as pairwise Levenshtein distance, computed with the stringdist R package after trimming three terminal residues from each end. Entries here come from immuneACCESS through TCRdb and include only in-frame sequences with V and J called. Some clones fail to appear in such tables; in the studies checked, an unresolved V gene covers under half of the shortfall, and the cause of the remainder is unknown. D and trimming were read from the DNA, whereas the V and J calls and clone size are those reported in that table. The sample records about 21,000 clones, less than 85% of which are singletons. The ten largest clones take up about 18% of the sample.

CDR3 length: 13 amino acids, cysteine to phenylalanine. Only the CDR3 portion is preserved as DNA: 39 bases, with reading frame beginning at the first base. CDR1 and CDR2 (SGHAT, FQNNGV) derive from the germline V gene. The junction carries 11 bases between V and J, which are trimmed by 5 bases and 7 bases respectively. These data are taken from a study of CD4 T cells in relation to SARS-CoV-2 and coronaviruses (dated by TCRdb to the early 2020s). For the wider study: In the ViraFEST assay, PBMCs were cultured with antigen for 9 to 11 days, after which TCR beta CDR3s were sequenced to identify antigen-specific clonal expansions. Using patient-derived lymphoblastoid cell lines, the shared crossreactive spike epitopes were mapped to their HLA restriction. For other donors in the study, expansion assays were sequenced with a different, Illumina-based TCR-beta assay. The Adaptive Biotechnologies TCR-sequencing kit was used to sequence samples from a few pre-COVID donors and the naive versus memory experiments, whereas other data were Illumina-based. The negative reference condition was either a culture with an HIV-1 Nef peptide pool or a culture with no peptide. At the level of individual TCR clonotypes, the study evaluated whether memory CD4+ T cells crossreact between the spike proteins of SARS-CoV-2 and those of common cold coronaviruses.

CD4+ T cells from unexposed donors were collected before the COVID-19 pandemic (2011-2018). After around eleven days of culture, CD4+ T cells were isolated with the EasySep CD4+ T cell isolation kit. Unexposed donor CD4+ T cells were tested for reactivity to SARS-CoV-2 S and N and four common cold coronavirus spike pools, as cell number allowed. Each well received about 2.2 million PBMCs, cultured in IMDM supplemented with about 5% human AB serum and about 10 IU/ml IL-2. Half of the culture medium was replaced with fresh IL-2-containing medium on days 3 and 7. Triplicate replicate wells were generally used for each peptide culture condition. The leukapheresis product for the unexposed donors was obtained through commercial purchase. Ficoll-Paque PLUS gradient centrifugation was used to isolate PBMCs from leukapheresis product or whole blood. PBMCs were either cryopreserved at -140°C or used fresh in the expansion assay. The QIAamp Micro DNA Kit was used to extract genomic DNA from the CD4+ T cells.

The full study reports these points: In about two thirds of donors, memory CD4+ clonotypes turned up that crossrecognized SARS-CoV-2 and at least one common cold coronavirus spike. Significantly weaker SARS-CoV-2-driven expansion was shown by crossreactive clones than by monoreactive clones, consistent with antigenic imprinting. Because no donor provided both pre-pandemic and post-infection samples, tracing the source of pre-existing responses was limited. Crossreactivity analysis centred on spike protein, so crossreactivity against other viral proteins was not assessed. Small numbers of patients and of tested TCRs limited the study.

The chain is encoded by TRBV11-2 joined to TRBJ2-2; the D gene is unclear. Material: CD4+ T cells from PBMCs, cultured in vitro. The sequence was collected from a human donor in good health. The DNA sequence follows: TGTGCCAGCAGCCTCCGGACCGACGGGGAGCTGTTTTTT. Its translation reads: CASSLRTDGELFF.